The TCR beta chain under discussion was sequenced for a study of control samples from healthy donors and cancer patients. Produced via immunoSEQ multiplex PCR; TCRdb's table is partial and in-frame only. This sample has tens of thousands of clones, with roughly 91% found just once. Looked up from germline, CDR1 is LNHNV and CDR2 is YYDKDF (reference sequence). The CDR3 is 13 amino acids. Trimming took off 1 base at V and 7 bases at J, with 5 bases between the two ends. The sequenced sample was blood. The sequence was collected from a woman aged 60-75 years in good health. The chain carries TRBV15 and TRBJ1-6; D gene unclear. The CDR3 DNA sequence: TGTGCCACCAGCAGAGGAAAGAATTCACCCCTCCACTTT. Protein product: CATSRGKNSPLHF.